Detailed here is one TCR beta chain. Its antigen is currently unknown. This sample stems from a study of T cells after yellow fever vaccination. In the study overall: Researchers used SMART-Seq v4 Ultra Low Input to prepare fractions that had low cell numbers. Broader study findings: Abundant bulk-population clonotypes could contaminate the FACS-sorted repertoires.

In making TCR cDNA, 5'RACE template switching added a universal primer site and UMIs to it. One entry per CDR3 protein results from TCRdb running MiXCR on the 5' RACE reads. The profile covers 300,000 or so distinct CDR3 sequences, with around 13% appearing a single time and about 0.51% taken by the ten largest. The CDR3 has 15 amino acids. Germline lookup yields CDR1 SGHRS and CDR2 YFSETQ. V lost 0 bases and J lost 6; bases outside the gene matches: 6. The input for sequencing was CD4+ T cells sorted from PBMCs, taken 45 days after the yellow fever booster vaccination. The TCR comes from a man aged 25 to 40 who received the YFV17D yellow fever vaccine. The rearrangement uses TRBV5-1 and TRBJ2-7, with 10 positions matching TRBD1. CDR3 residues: CASSLAGQGTGEQYF. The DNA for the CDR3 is TGCGCCAGCAGCTTGGCGGGACAGGGGACCGGCGAGCAGTACTTC.